These 28 T cell receptor beta chains share one sample of origin, sequenced in a study of Ad26.COV2.S vaccination and SARS-CoV-2 variants. Measured with immunoSEQ multiplex PCR; TCRdb has only the in-frame clones, and not every one. The sample lists approximately 90,000 clones, about four fifths occurring once. Here the sequenced sample was peripheral blood, taken after recovery from COVID-19. The receptors shown here come from a human donor who had recovered from COVID-19.

This chain connects TRBV19 to TRBJ2-2; D ambiguous. Germline V gene lookup returns CDR1 LNHDA and CDR2 SQIVND (reference sequence). V was cut by 5 bases and J by 2 bases, with 9 bases left in between. CDR3 length: 14 residues. The CDR3 reads CASSRRINTGELFF. The CDR3, as DNA: TGTGCCAGTAGTCGTAGGATTAACACCGGGGAGCTGTTTTTT. Full variable domain (outside the CDR3, taken from reference TRBV19 and TRBJ2-2): DGGITQSPKYLFRKEGQNVTLSCEQNLNHDAMYWYRQDPGQGLRLIYYSQIVNDFQKGDIAEGYSVSREKKESFPLTVTSAQKNPTAFYLCASSRRINTGELFFGEGSRLTVL.

The genes are TRBV28 and TRBJ1-2; weak D call: TRBD1 (6 bases). CDR1 is MDHEN, CDR2 SYDVKM, per germline. The CDR3 totals 14 residues. V gave up 4 bases and J gave up 7 bases, with 16 bases separating them. The CDR3 sequence is CASSSPGAGPGYTF. As DNA, the CDR3 is TGTGCCAGCAGTTCGCCAGGGGCGGGCCCTGGCTACACCTTC.

The chain combines TRBV24-1 with TRBJ1-3; D is undetermined. CDR3 size: 16 residues. Germline V gives CDR1 KGHDR, CDR2 SFDVKD. V gave up 4 bases and J gave up 1 base, with 13 bases separating them. Written as DNA, the CDR3 is TGTGCCACCAGTGACCCGACCGCGGATTCTGGAAACACCATATATTTT. Translation: CATSDPTADSGNTIYF.

The V and J genes are TRBV7-3 and TRBJ1-6, with TRBD1 matching over 9 bases. Germline-derived CDR1 and CDR2 are SGHTA and FQGTGA. The CDR3 has 13 residues. Losses at the gene ends were 1 base for V and 16 bases for J; bases not matched to a gene: 5. In nucleotides, the CDR3 is TGTGCCAGCAGCTTAAATACAGGGGGCCGTCTCCACTTT. Amino acid sequence: CASSLNTGGRLHF.

This clone was counted a few times. The chain links TRBV9 to TRBJ2-1, with D possibly being TRBD1 (5 bases). V lost 3 bases to trimming and J lost 2 bases, with 12 bases between them. CDR1 and CDR2 from the germline V gene are SGDLS and YYNGEE. The CDR3 has 15 amino acids. The CDR3 protein is CASSGKGVAYNEQFF. CDR3 nucleotide sequence: TGTGCCAGCAGCGGCAAAGGGGTGGCCTACAATGAGCAGTTCTTC.

The gene calls are TRBV28 and TRBJ2-1, with TRBD2 matching over 12 bases. The germline gives CDR1 MDHEN, CDR2 SYDVKM. The CDR3 sequence is 16 residues long. V lost 5 bases and J lost 2; bases outside the gene matches: 4. The CDR3 is CASSVSSGRAYNEQFF. The CDR3 DNA reads TGTGCCAGCAGTGTGTCTAGCGGGAGGGCCTACAATGAGCAGTTCTTC. The complete variable domain, with remaining parts taken from reference TRBV28 and TRBJ2-1, reads DVKVTQSSRYLVKRTGEKVFLECVQDMDHENMFWYRQDPGLGLRLIYFSYDVKMKEKGDIPEGYSVSREKKERFSLILESASTNQTSMYLCASSVSSGRAYNEQFFGPGTRLTVL.

The rearrangement joins TRBV15 to TRBJ2-5, with D tentatively TRBD2 (7 bases). Germline CDR1 LNHNV, CDR2 YYDKDF (reference sequence). The CDR3 covers 19 residues. V shed 0 bases and J shed 5 bases, with 25 bases lying between them. The CDR3 DNA sequence: TGTGCCACCAGCAGAGAACTCCACCCGGGGGGCATCAGCGAGGAGACCCAGTACTTC. It encodes CATSRELHPGGISEETQYF.

The gene calls are TRBV4-1 and TRBJ2-3; 16 nucleotides align to TRBD2. Per the germline V gene, CDR1 is MGHRA and CDR2 is YSYEKL. This CDR3 has 17 residues. J was trimmed by 8 bases and V by 3 bases; bases with no gene match: 8. The CDR3 DNA is TGCGCCAGCAGCCAGGAGGGACTAGCGGGAGGGCCAGGTACGCAGTATTTT. Protein: CASSQEGLAGGPGTQYF.

This chain links TRBV6-5 with TRBJ2-3; TRBD1 matches 8 bases. CDR1 is MNHEY, CDR2 SVGAGI, per germline. CDR3 length: 15 residues. Losses at the gene ends were 7 bases for V and 6 bases for J; bases not matched to a gene: 12. For the CDR3, the DNA is TGTGCCAGCATTCTCAGACAGGGGATGATGGATACGCAGTATTTT. Residues: CASILRQGMMDTQYF.

V and J are TRBV28 and TRBJ2-3; the D gene is possibly TRBD2 (5 bases). The V end lost 5 bases, the J end lost 9 bases, and 18 bases lay between the germline ends. The CDR3 has 14 amino acids. In germline, CDR1 is MDHEN, CDR2 SYDVKM. The CDR3, as DNA: TGTGCCAGCAGTCAACGGAGGAGCTACCGAACGCAGTATTTT. Protein product: CASSQRRSYRTQYF.

The V gene is TRBV4-1, the J gene TRBJ1-4; tentatively, D is TRBD1 (6 bases). Germline V gives CDR1 MGHRA, CDR2 YSYEKL. There are 17 residues in the CDR3. V gave up 4 bases and J gave up 1 base, with 16 bases separating them. CDR3 in DNA: TGCGCCAGCAGCCTTACCGGTGGACAGAGAACTAATGAAAAACTGTTTTTT. This sequence encodes CASSLTGGQRTNEKLFF.

The chain is built from TRBV28 and TRBJ1-1; D gene uncertain. V was shortened by 8 bases and J by 11 bases, with 15 bases between the two germline ends. CDR3 size: 11 residues. The germline CDR1 and CDR2 sequences are MDHEN and SYDVKM. The CDR3 here is CASGRGSTAFF. CDR3 DNA: TGTGCCAGCGGACGCGGGAGTACGGCTTTCTTT.

This CDR3 is CASRRLAGAYNEQFF. The CDR3 DNA reads as TGTGCCAGCAGGCGACTAGCGGGAGCCTACAATGAGCAGTTCTTC. V gene TRBV2 combines with J gene TRBJ2-1; the match to TRBD2 covers 12 bases. The germline V gene encodes CDR1 SNHLY and CDR2 FYNNEI. This CDR3 is 15 amino acids long. V lost 6 bases, J lost 2 bases, and 2 bases stayed unmatched.

The rearrangement joins TRBV15 to TRBJ1-2, with a possible D match to TRBD1 (5 bases). There are 14 residues in the CDR3. V shed 0 bases and J shed 8 bases, with 13 bases lying between them. Germline values: CDR1 LNHNV, CDR2 YYDKDF (reference sequence). The CDR3 nucleotides read TGTGCCACCAGCAGAGATATGGCAGGGACCGGCTACACCTTC. Its protein is CATSRDMAGTGYTF.

The CDR3 sequence is CASSRSGSGETQYF. The CDR3, as DNA: TGTGCCAGCAGCCGGAGCGGGAGCGGGGAGACCCAGTACTTC. The chain carries TRBV7-2 and TRBJ2-5; 8 nucleotides agree with TRBD2. Trimming at V came to 5 bases and at J to 5 bases, leaving 7 bases not matched to a gene. CDR3 length: 14 amino acids. CDR1 and CDR2 (germline): SGHTA, FQGNSA.

This clone appeared once. The chain recombines TRBV7-2 with TRBJ1-2; the D gene is possibly TRBD1 (5 bases). This CDR3 spans 15 amino acids. Germline CDR1 reads SGHTA; CDR2 reads FQGNSA. The germline V and J ends were trimmed by 1 base and 7 bases, with 16 bases remaining between them. This CDR3 reads CASSLVGTPTGGYTF. Written as DNA, the CDR3 is TGTGCCAGCAGCTTAGTGGGGACTCCCACGGGTGGCTACACCTTC.

The chain carries TRBV7-8 and TRBJ2-3; D is perhaps TRBD1 (5 bases). Trimming pared 0 bases from V and 3 bases from J, leaving 13 bases between. This CDR3 has 16 residues. Looked up from germline, CDR1 is SGHVS and CDR2 is FQNEAQ. The CDR3 here is CASSLAFGRVTDTQYF. The CDR3 bases are TGTGCCAGCAGCTTAGCGTTCGGCAGGGTGACAGATACGCAGTATTTT.

V and J are TRBV7-9 and TRBJ2-3, with TRBD2 as a possible D gene (6 bases). V was clipped by 2 bases and J by 3 bases, with 24 bases between them. The CDR3 consists of 19 residues. The germline gives CDR1 SEHNR, CDR2 FQNEAQ (reference sequence). The CDR3: CASSLRPPPGEGKTDTQYF. CDR3 DNA: TGTGCCAGCAGCTTACGCCCTCCTCCGGGAGAGGGAAAAACAGATACGCAGTATTTT.

The chain has TRBV10-1 and TRBJ2-1; no clear D. Germline CDR1 reads WNHNN; CDR2 reads SYGVQD (reference sequence). With 3 bases removed from V and 1 base from J, the gap between germline ends came to 10 bases. CDR3 size: 15 residues. CDR3 amino acids: CASSDSGRSYNEQFF. CDR3 nucleotides: TGCGCCAGCAGTGACTCGGGTAGATCCTACAATGAGCAGTTCTTC.

The chain couples TRBV5-1 to TRBJ2-7, with D perhaps matching TRBD2 (6 bases). The CDR3 is 13 amino acids. Germline V lookup: CDR1 SGHRS, CDR2 YFSETQ. Trimming left V 4 bases short and J 2 bases short, with 10 bases between. CDR3 nucleotide sequence: TGCGCCAGCAGCACGGGACTGCCCTACGAGCAGTACTTC. This sequence encodes CASSTGLPYEQYF.

This chain joins TRBV4-2 and TRBJ2-3, with D possibly being TRBD2 (6 bases). Germline-derived CDR1 and CDR2 are LGHNA and YNFKEQ. The CDR3 covers 17 residues. Deletions cut 0 bases from V and 6 bases from J, with 19 bases between. CDR3 DNA: TGTGCCAGCAGCCAAGATCAAGGGGCGGGGTCCGTGGATACGCAGTATTTT. Protein: CASSQDQGAGSVDTQYF.

The chain has TRBV28 and TRBJ2-7, with TRBD1 matching over 7 bases. CDR3 length: 13 amino acids. V was pared by 8 bases and J by 2 bases, with 6 bases of the junction left unmatched. Germline CDR1 is MDHEN and CDR2 is SYDVKM. In DNA, the CDR3 is TGTGCCAGCCTCCCGGGACAGACCTACGAGCAGTACTTC. It is translated as CASLPGQTYEQYF.

This sequence joins TRBV7-9 and TRBJ2-7; 11 nucleotides align to TRBD1. The CDR3 has 14 amino acids. The V and J ends lost 5 bases and 3 bases, in that order; junction bases with no gene match: 3. CDR1 SEHNR and CDR2 FQNEAQ come from the germline V gene (reference sequence). The DNA of the CDR3 is TGTGCCAGCAGCCCTGGGACAGGGGGCTACGAGCAGTACTTC. Translated, it gives CASSPGTGGYEQYF.

V gene TRBV6-6 combines with J gene TRBJ1-5; D may be TRBD1 (6 bases). This CDR3 has 13 residues. V was clipped by 7 bases and J by 7 bases, with 14 bases between them. The germline CDR1 and CDR2 sequences are MNHNY and SVGAGI (reference sequence). CDR3 protein: CASKRGAEQPQHF. CDR3 coding DNA: TGTGCCAGCAAGAGGGGGGCTGAGCAGCCCCAGCATTTT.

J is TRBJ2-5 and V is TRBV12-3 or TRBV12-4; no clear D gene. Between the trimmed V and J ends, which lost 4 bases and 5 bases, there was a span of 8 bases. This CDR3 has 12 amino acids. CDR3 loop: CASSWMRETQYF. The CDR3, as DNA: TGTGCCAGCAGTTGGATGCGGGAGACCCAGTACTTC.

This chain connects TRBV2 to TRBJ2-7; D possibly corresponds to TRBD2 (6 bases). This CDR3 region has 12 residues. V was trimmed by 6 bases and J by 6 bases, leaving 12 bases between them. Germline CDR1 is SNHLY and CDR2 is FYNNEI. This chain's CDR3 is CASRPVGGEQYF. The CDR3 nucleotides read TGTGCCAGCAGACCTGTCGGGGGCGAGCAGTACTTC.

The chain is built from TRBV11-3 and TRBJ1-2; 7 nucleotides agree with TRBD1. The V and J ends lost 3 bases and 4 bases, in that order; junction bases with no gene match: 2. The length of the CDR3 is 13 residues. Germline lookup yields CDR1 SGHNT and CDR2 YENEEA. The CDR3 DNA follows: TGTGCCAGCAGCTTGACAGGGTTCTATGGCTACACCTTC. Its protein is CASSLTGFYGYTF.

The J gene is TRBJ2-2, the V gene TRBV7-8, with 11 bases identical to TRBD2. Germline lookup yields CDR1 SGHVS and CDR2 FQNEAQ. The junction had 4 bases not matched to a gene; V was cut back by 3 bases and J by 7 bases. The CDR3 contains 15 residues. The CDR3 region has the DNA TGTGCCAGCAGCTTTAGCGGGAGGGTAAACGGGGAGCTGTTTTTT. Amino acids: CASSFSGRVNGELFF.